The clone carrying this TCR beta chain was found a few times. What it binds is not known. Germline V lookup: CDR1 LGHDT, CDR2 YNNKEL (reference sequence). This CDR3 spans 16 amino acids. J was trimmed by 4 bases and V by 4 bases; bases with no gene match: 11. With a J-beta primer mix and a sample-barcoded 5' primer, a second PCR ran about 6 to 11 cycles. TCRdb used MiXCR to reprocess the 5' RACE reads, holding one entry per CDR3 protein. Among roughly 700,000 distinct CDR3 sequences listed, 20% to 25% were seen once. This entry belongs to a study of blood T cells in healthy people across ages. Study-level findings and limits: CMV status of donors was not determined, possibly confounding expanded clonotype changes.

This sample was also put to use in a study of T cells of mothers and their children. As reported in that work: The donors comprised about 6 children and their three healthy Caucasian mothers. Each mother yielded more than 9.5 million TCR beta CDR3 reads. Each child yielded several million reads. Related and unrelated pairs show TCR recombination output that thymic selection shapes similarly.

The V gene is TRBV3-1, the J gene TRBJ2-5, with TRBD2 matching 8 bases. This sequence was found in a boy younger than 18 in good health. The specimen was blood. CDR3 in DNA: TGTGCCAGCAGCCCGGGACTAGTCGGTCCCTCAGAGACCCAGTACTTC. The encoded protein is CASSPGLVGPSETQYF.